This section outlines one T cell receptor (beta chain) sequence together with its context. The antigen is unknown. The sample is drawn from a study of cytomegalovirus exposure and HLA in healthy donors. Background on the study: A preliminary data release comprised 80 million or so unique TCRs obtained from HLA-typed donors. Study results and caveats: Cytomegalovirus status was reportedly diagnosed by the classifier with high specificity and sensitivity. There were some V segments, including TRBV6-2 and TRBV6-3, excluded as indistinguishable. The productive fraction for most TCR beta V segments was about 90% or about 30% in an earlier analysis.

13 Jbeta primers and 60 Vbeta primers were used for the PCR. Generated by immunoSEQ multiplex PCR, the TCRdb table keeps only in-frame clones and is missing some. The sample includes roughly 77,000 clones, 72% seen only once; the top ten take around 10%. Germline V gene lookup returns CDR1 MNHNY and CDR2 SVGAGI (reference sequence). The CDR3 has 12 residues. V gave up 6 bases and J gave up 6 bases, with 10 bases separating them. This clonotype was sampled from a woman aged 40 to 50 in good health and CMV-seropositive. Material for sequencing was PBMCs. This chain links TRBV6-6 with TRBJ2-3; weak D call: TRBD2 (6 bases). The CDR3 sequence is CASRGGSDTQYF. The CDR3, as DNA: TGTGCCAGCAGGGGGGGTTCTGATACGCAGTATTTT.